A selection of T cell receptor beta chains follows, all from one sample in a study of cytomegalovirus exposure and HLA in healthy donors. Using immunoSEQ multiplex PCR, the repertoire was profiled, and TCRdb retains in-frame clones only, with some absent. The data hold over 150,000 clones, with roughly 80% observed a single time. The sequencing sample was made of PBMCs. The receptors come from a middle-aged man in good health and CMV-seronegative. The CDR3 runs from the conserved cysteine through the conserved F or W. D genes are given only for firm matches. Only part of the rows carry a size: once, few, many, or a class if the clone is expanded.

j_gene | v_gene | abundance | d_gene | CDR3aa | CDR3nt
TRBJ2-1 | TRBV27 | . | TRBD2 | CASTPFGGGNEQFF | TGTGCCAGCACCCCTTTCGGGGGGGGCAATGAGCAGTTCTTC
TRBJ1-2 | TRBV5-4 | few | TRBD1 | CASSFQTGVANYGYTF | TGTGCCAGCAGCTTCCAGACAGGGGTGGCTAACTATGGCTACACCTTC
TRBJ2-3 | TRBV9 | . | TRBD2 | CASSPYLRLDRASGGRTDTQYF | TGTGCCAGCAGCCCTTACCTCCGACTGGACAGGGCTAGCGGGGGTCGGACAGATACGCAGTATTTT
TRBJ2-2 | TRBV29-1 | . | . | CSVEPEGNTGELFF | TGCAGCGTTGAGCCTGAGGGGAACACCGGGGAGCTGTTTTTT
TRBJ1-1 | TRBV18 | once | . | CASSSSGGMNTEAFF | TGTGCCAGCTCATCCTCGGGGGGCATGAACACTGAAGCTTTCTTT
TRBJ2-5 | TRBV5-1 | few | TRBD1 | CASSSLTGVEETQYF | TGCGCCAGCAGCTCCTTAACAGGGGTGGAAGAGACCCAGTACTTC
TRBJ2-1 | TRBV19 | once | . | CASSIGPSSYNEQFF | TGTGCCAGTAGTATTGGGCCAAGCTCCTACAATGAGCAGTTCTTC
TRBJ1-6 | TRBV6-5 | few | TRBD1 | CASSSGQSSYNSPLHF | TGTGCCAGCAGTTCGGGACAGAGCTCCTATAATTCACCCCTCCACTTT
TRBJ1-3 | TRBV6-6 | once | TRBD1 | CASSLTDRGRGNTIYF | TGTGCCAGCAGTTTAACGGACAGGGGAAGAGGAAACACCATATATTTT
TRBJ2-3 | TRBV18 | . | TRBD1 | CASSQRQGVYTDTQYF | TGTGCCAGCTCACAAAGACAGGGGGTTTACACAGATACGCAGTATTTT
TRBJ1-4 | TRBV30 | . | . | CAWSQLTDTNKLFF | TGTGCCTGGAGTCAACTAACGGACACGAACAAACTGTTTTTT
TRBJ1-3 | TRBV29-1 | few | . | CSVRGEAGNTIYF | TGCAGCGTTCGCGGGGAAGCTGGAAACACCATATATTTT
TRBJ2-7 | TRBV5-1 | . | . | CASSYGGWTYEQYF | TGCGCCAGCAGTTATGGAGGGTGGACCTACGAGCAGTACTTC
TRBJ1-3 | TRBV14 | . | TRBD1 | CASGKTGANTIYF | TGTGCCAGCGGCAAGACAGGGGCAAACACCATATATTTT
TRBJ1-5 | TRBV30 | . | TRBD1 | CAWSGGQGGNQPQHF | TGTGCCTGGAGTGGGGGACAGGGAGGGAATCAGCCCCAGCATTTT
TRBJ2-5 | TRBV5-1 | few | . | CASRFGAAPEETQYF | TGCGCCAGCAGATTTGGGGCCGCCCCAGAGGAGACCCAGTACTTC
TRBJ1-5 | TRBV5-6 | . | . | CASSWTIQPQHF | TGTGCCAGCAGCTGGACTATTCAGCCCCAGCATTTT
TRBJ1-1 | TRBV5-4 | . | . | CASSSDSLEAFF | TGTGCCAGCAGCTCGGACAGCCTTGAAGCTTTCTTT
TRBJ1-6 | TRBV5-6 | . | . | CASSLDRRGSPLHF | TGTGCCAGCAGCTTGGACAGGAGGGGATCACCCCTCCACTTT
TRBJ2-4 | TRBV4-1 | . | TRBD1 | CASSQGQGTGTIQYF | TGCGCCAGCAGCCAAGGGCAAGGGACAGGGACTATTCAGTACTTC
TRBJ1-1 | TRBV6-5 | . | . | CASSYFGGTTEAFF | TGTGCCAGCAGTTACTTCGGAGGGACGACTGAAGCTTTCTTT
TRBJ2-1 | TRBV11-3 | . | . | CASSLDLYNEQFF | TGTGCCAGCAGCTTAGACCTCTACAATGAGCAGTTCTTC
TRBJ2-7 | TRBV7-9 | . | TRBD1 | CASSLTQGASEQYF | TGTGCCAGCAGCTTAACACAGGGGGCTAGCGAGCAGTACTTC
TRBJ1-1 | TRBV27 | . | . | CASSLTGVGSKAFF | TGTGCCAGCAGTTTGACAGGAGTGGGTAGTAAAGCTTTCTTT
TRBJ2-2 | TRBV2 | . | . | CARASGTGELFF | TGTGCCAGGGCATCGGGGACCGGGGAGCTGTTTTTT
TRBJ1-6 | TRBV2 | . | . | CASSGTDNSPLHF | TGTGCCAGCAGTGGGACAGACAATTCACCCCTCCACTTT
TRBJ1-2 | TRBV5-4 | . | TRBD1 | CASSDRDRGPYGYTF | TGTGCCAGCAGCGACCGGGACAGGGGCCCATATGGCTACACCTTC
TRBJ1-1 | TRBV6-8 | . | . | CASSYSRGNNTEAFF | TGTGCCAGCAGTTACTCGAGGGGGAACAACACTGAAGCTTTCTTT
TRBJ1-4 | TRBV6-1 | . | . | CASSEQGWGEKLFF | TGTGCCAGCAGTGAGCAGGGGTGGGGGGAAAAACTGTTTTTT
TRBJ2-3 | TRBV30 | . | . | CAWSLLGGLADTQYF | TGTGCCTGGAGCTTACTCGGGGGGCTGGCAGATACGCAGTATTTT
TRBJ2-7 | TRBV10-1 | few | . | CASSEPLRYEQYF | TGCGCCAGCAGTGAACCGCTGCGCTACGAGCAGTACTTC
TRBJ2-1 | TRBV29-1 | . | TRBD1 | CSVEKGASYNEQFF | TGCAGCGTTGAAAAGGGGGCATCTTACAATGAGCAGTTCTTC
TRBJ2-3 | TRBV30 | . | TRBD2 | CAWSVGAGGTDTQYF | TGTGCCTGGAGTGTTGGAGCGGGGGGCACAGATACGCAGTATTTT
TRBJ2-7 | TRBV5-6 | . | TRBD2 | CASSSKLAVSSYEQYF | TGTGCCAGCAGCTCGAAACTAGCGGTGAGCTCCTACGAGCAGTACTTC
TRBJ2-7 | TRBV5-6 | . | TRBD1 | CASSSDRGQREQYF | TGTGCCAGCAGTTCCGACAGGGGGCAGAGAGAGCAGTACTTC
TRBJ2-3 | TRBV5-1 | . | TRBD2 | CASSLGVAGGLSTDTQYF | TGCGCCAGCAGCTTGGGAGTAGCGGGGGGCCTTAGCACAGATACGCAGTATTTT
TRBJ1-6 | TRBV5-1 | . | . | CASSLRSYNSPLHF | TGCGCCAGCAGCCTCCGGTCCTATAATTCACCCCTCCACTTT
TRBJ1-3 | TRBV19 | . | . | CASWSGNTIYF | TGTGCCAGTTGGAGCGGAAACACCATATATTTT
TRBJ2-6 | TRBV7-9 | . | . | CASSVLTGFPGANVLTF | TGTGCCAGCAGCGTACTAACAGGGTTCCCTGGGGCCAACGTCCTGACTTTC
TRBJ2-1 | TRBV5-4 | . | . | CASSSGQGRLVQFF | TGTGCCAGCAGCTCTGGTCAGGGCCGCCTTGTGCAGTTCTTC
TRBJ2-1 | TRBV5-1 | . | . | CASSLVEGNEQFF | TGCGCCAGCAGCTTGGTCGAGGGCAATGAGCAGTTCTTC
TRBJ2-7 | TRBV6-6 | . | TRBD1 | CASSFGTATYEQYF | TGTGCCAGCAGTTTTGGGACAGCAACCTACGAGCAGTACTTC
TRBJ1-1 | TRBV11-2 | . | . | CASSRQGNTEAFF | TGTGCCAGCAGCCGACAAGGGAACACTGAAGCTTTCTTT
TRBJ2-3 | TRBV5-4 | . | . | CASTYAIRGTSSTDTQYF | TGTGCCAGCACCTACGCGATTCGGGGGACCTCTAGCACAGATACGCAGTATTTT
TRBJ2-3 | TRBV28 | . | TRBD2 | CASITTSGITDTQYF | TGTGCCAGCATCACGACTAGCGGGATCACAGATACGCAGTATTTT
TRBJ2-1 | TRBV5-1 | . | . | CASSLENILNEQFF | TGCGCCAGCAGCTTGGAAAATATCCTCAATGAGCAGTTCTTC
TRBJ2-1 | TRBV28 | . | TRBD1 | CATQNTRDRDYNEQFF | TGTGCCACCCAAAATACACGGGACAGGGACTACAATGAGCAGTTCTTC
TRBJ2-3 | TRBV9 | . | . | CASSGRGGDSTDTQYF | TGTGCCAGCAGCGGGCGGGGCGGGGATAGCACAGATACGCAGTATTTT
TRBJ2-1 | TRBV6-6 | . | TRBD1 | CASSYGTGRNEQFF | TGTGCCAGCAGTTACGGGACAGGGAGGAATGAGCAGTTCTTC
TRBJ2-7 | TRBV4-3 | . | . | CASSQEEQDYEQYF | TGCGCCAGCAGCCAAGAGGAACAGGACTACGAGCAGTACTTC
TRBJ2-1 | TRBV6-1 | . | TRBD1 | CASRTGYNEQFF | TGTGCCAGCAGGACAGGGTACAATGAGCAGTTCTTC
TRBJ2-7 | TRBV5-5 | once | TRBD1 | CASSLTGTGVTYEQYF | TGTGCCAGCAGCTTGACCGGGACAGGGGTTACCTACGAGCAGTACTTC
TRBJ2-2 | TRBV28 | . | . | CASSLSGELFF | TGTGCCAGCAGTTTATCGGGGGAGCTGTTTTTT
TRBJ1-5 | TRBV4-2 | . | TRBD1 | CASSQVIGQGNQPQHF | TGTGCCAGCAGCCAAGTAATCGGACAGGGCAATCAGCCCCAGCATTTT
TRBJ2-7 | TRBV6-1 | few | TRBD2 | CASKSSGDSSYEQYF | TGTGCCAGCAAGAGTAGCGGGGATAGCTCCTACGAGCAGTACTTC
TRBJ2-6 | TRBV19 | once | TRBD1 | CASSAGTGAPSGANVLTF | TGTGCCAGTAGCGCCGGGACAGGGGCCCCCTCTGGGGCCAACGTCCTGACTTTC
TRBJ1-1 | TRBV7-3 | . | . | CASRETLNTEAFF | TGTGCCAGCCGGGAGACGTTGAACACTGAAGCTTTCTTT
TRBJ2-2 | TRBV4-1 | . | TRBD2 | CASSHILAGFTGELFF | TGCGCCAGCAGCCACATACTAGCGGGGTTCACCGGGGAGCTGTTTTTT
TRBJ1-1 | TRBV5-4 | . | . | CASSQDTEAFF | TGTGCCAGCAGTCAGGATACTGAAGCTTTCTTT
TRBJ1-5 | TRBV6-5 | . | . | CATRWEGGGQPQHF | TGTGCCACCCGTTGGGAGGGAGGTGGTCAGCCCCAGCATTTT